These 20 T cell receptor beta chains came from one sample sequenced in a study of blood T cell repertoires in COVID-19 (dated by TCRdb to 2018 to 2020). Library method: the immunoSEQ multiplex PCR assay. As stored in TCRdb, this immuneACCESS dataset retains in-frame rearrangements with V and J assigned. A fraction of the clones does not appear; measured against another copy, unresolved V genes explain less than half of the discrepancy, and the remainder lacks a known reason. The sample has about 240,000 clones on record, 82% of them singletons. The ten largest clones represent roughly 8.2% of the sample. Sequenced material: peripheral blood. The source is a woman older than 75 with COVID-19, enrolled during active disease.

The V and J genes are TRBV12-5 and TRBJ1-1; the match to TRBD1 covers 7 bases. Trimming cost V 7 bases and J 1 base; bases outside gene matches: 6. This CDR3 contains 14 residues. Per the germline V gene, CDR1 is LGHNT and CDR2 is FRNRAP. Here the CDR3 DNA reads TGTGCTAGTGCAAAGGGGGCCGCGAACACTGAAGCTTTCTTT. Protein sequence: CASAKGAANTEAFF.

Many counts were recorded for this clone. The CDR3 nucleotides are TGCGCCAGCAGCAACCGGACAGGGTTGAAAGGCTACACCTTC. It codes for CASSNRTGLKGYTF. This sequence joins TRBV5-1 and TRBJ1-2; 8 nucleotides align to TRBD1. Germline values: CDR1 SGHRS, CDR2 YFSETQ. With V trimmed by 4 bases and J by 8 bases, 10 bases remained unmatched. This CDR3 comprises 14 residues.

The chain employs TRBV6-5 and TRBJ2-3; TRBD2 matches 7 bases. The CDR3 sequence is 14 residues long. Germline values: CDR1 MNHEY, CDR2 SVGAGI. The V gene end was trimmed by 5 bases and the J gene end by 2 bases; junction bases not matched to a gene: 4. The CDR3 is CASSKQRDTDTQYF. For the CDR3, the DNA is TGTGCCAGCAGTAAGCAGCGGGACACAGATACGCAGTATTTT.

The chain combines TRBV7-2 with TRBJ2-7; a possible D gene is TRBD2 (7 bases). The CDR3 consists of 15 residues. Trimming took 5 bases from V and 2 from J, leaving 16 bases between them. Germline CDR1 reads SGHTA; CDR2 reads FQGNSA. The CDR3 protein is CASSQGRGRPYEQYF. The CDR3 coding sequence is TGTGCCAGCAGCCAGGGGCGGGGGCGACCCTACGAGCAGTACTTC.

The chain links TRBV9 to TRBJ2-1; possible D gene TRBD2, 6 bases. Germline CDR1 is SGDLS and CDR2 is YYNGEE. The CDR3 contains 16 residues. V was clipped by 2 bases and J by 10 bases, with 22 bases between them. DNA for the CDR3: TGTGCCAGCAGCGTCCTTCCCGGGAGATCCGGAGGGGAGCAGTTCTTC. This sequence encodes CASSVLPGRSGGEQFF.

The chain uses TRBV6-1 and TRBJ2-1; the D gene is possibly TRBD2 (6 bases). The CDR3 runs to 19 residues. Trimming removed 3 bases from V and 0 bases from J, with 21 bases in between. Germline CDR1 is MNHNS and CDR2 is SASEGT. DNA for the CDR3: TGTGCCAGCAGTGAGGGTCCGGGGGTCCCGAAGGGCTCCTACAATGAGCAGTTCTTC. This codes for CASSEGPGVPKGSYNEQFF.

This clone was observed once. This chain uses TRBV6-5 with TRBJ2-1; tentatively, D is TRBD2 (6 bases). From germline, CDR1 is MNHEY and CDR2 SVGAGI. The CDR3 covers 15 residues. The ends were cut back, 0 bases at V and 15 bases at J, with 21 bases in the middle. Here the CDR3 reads CASSYSGGGSLCPFF. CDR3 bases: TGTGCCAGCAGTTACTCCGGGGGAGGCTCGCTTTGTCCGTTCTTC.

The CDR3 spells CACSPGTGTEKLFF. The CDR3 nucleotides read TGTGCCTGTTCCCCCGGGACAGGGACTGAAAAACTGTTTTTT. The chain has TRBV30 and TRBJ1-4; 9 bases align to TRBD1. Unmatched junction bases numbered 9, after V lost 6 bases and J lost 7 bases. The germline CDR1 and CDR2 sequences are GTSNPN and SVGIG (reference sequence). This CDR3 is built from 14 residues.

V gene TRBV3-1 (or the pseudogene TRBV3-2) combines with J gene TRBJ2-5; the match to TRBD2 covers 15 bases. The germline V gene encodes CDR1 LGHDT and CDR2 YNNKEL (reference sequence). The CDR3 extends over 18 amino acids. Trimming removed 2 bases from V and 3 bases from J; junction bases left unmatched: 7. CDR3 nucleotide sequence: TGTGCCAGCAGCCAATCCCTGGGACTAGCGGGGGGCAAAGAGACCCAGTACTTC. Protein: CASSQSLGLAGGKETQYF.

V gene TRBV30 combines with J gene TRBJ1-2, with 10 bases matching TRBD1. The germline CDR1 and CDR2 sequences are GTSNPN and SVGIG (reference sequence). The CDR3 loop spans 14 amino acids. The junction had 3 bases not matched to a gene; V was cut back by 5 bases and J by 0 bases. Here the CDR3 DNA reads TGTGCCTGGGAGGGGACAGGGGCTAACTATGGCTACACCTTC. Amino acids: CAWEGTGANYGYTF.

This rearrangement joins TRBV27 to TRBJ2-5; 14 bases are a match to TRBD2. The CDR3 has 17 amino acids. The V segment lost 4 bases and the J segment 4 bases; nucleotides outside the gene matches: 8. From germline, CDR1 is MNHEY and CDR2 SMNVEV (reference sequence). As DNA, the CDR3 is TGTGCCAGCAGTTCCCCGGGACTAGCGGGAGATATAGAGACCCAGTACTTC. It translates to CASSSPGLAGDIETQYF.

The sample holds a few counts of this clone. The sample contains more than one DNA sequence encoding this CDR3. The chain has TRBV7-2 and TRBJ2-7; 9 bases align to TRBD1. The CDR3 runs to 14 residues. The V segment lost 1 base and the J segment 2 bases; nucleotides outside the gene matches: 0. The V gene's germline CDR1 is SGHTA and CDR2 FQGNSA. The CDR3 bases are TGTGCCAGCAGCTTAGGACAGGGGGCCTACGAGCAGTACTTC. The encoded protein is CASSLGQGAYEQYF.

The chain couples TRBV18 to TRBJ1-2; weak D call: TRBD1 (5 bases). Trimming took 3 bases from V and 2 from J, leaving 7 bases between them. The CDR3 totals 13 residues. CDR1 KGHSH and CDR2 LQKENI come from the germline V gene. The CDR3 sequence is CASSPTENYGYTF. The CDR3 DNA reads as TGTGCCAGCTCACCGACAGAAAACTATGGCTACACCTTC. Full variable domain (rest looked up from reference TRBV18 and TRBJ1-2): NAGVMQNPRHLVRRRGQEARLRCSPMKGHSHVYWYRQLPEEGLKFMVYLQKENIIDESGMPKERFSAEFPKEGPSILRIQQVVRGDSAAYFCASSPTENYGYTFGSGTRLTVV.

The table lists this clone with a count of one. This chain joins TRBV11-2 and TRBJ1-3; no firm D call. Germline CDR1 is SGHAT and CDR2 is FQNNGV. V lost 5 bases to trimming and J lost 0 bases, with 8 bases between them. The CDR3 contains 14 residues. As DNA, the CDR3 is TGTGCCAGCAGCCCGCAGATCTCTGGAAACACCATATATTTT. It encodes CASSPQISGNTIYF.

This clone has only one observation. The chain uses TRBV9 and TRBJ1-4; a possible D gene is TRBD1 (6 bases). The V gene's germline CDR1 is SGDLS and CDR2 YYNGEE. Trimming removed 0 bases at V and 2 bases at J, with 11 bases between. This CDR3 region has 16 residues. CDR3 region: CASSVGQEVTNEKLFF. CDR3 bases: TGTGCCAGCAGCGTAGGACAGGAGGTCACTAATGAAAAACTGTTTTTT. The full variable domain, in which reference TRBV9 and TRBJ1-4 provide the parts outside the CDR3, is DSGVTQTPKHLITATGQRVTLRCSPRSGDLSVYWYQQSLDQGLQFLIQYYNGEERAKGNILERFSAQQFPDLHSELNLSSLELGDSALYFCASSVGQEVTNEKLFFGSGTQLSVL.

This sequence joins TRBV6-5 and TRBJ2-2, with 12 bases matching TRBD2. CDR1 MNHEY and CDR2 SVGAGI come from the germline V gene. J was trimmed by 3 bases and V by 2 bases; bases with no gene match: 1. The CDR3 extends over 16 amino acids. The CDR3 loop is CASSYLAGGDTGELFF. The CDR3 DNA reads TGTGCCAGCAGTTACCTAGCGGGGGGGGACACCGGGGAGCTGTTTTTT.

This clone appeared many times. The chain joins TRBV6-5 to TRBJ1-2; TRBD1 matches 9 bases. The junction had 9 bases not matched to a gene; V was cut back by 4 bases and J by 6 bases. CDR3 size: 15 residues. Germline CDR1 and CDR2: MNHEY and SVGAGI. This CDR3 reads CASSFGAGTGNGYTF. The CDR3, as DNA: TGTGCCAGCAGTTTTGGAGCGGGGACAGGGAATGGCTACACCTTC.

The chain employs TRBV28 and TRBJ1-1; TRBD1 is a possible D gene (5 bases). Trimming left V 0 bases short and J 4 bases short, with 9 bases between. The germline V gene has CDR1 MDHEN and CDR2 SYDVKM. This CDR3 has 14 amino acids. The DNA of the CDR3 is TGTGCCAGCAGTTTATGGCAGGGATCCACTGAAGCTTTCTTT. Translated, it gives CASSLWQGSTEAFF.

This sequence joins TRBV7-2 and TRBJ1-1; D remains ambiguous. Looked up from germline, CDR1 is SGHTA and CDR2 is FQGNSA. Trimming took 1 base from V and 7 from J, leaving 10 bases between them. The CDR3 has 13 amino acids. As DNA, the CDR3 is TGTGCCAGCAGCTTAGAAGGACGGGGTGAAGCTTTCTTT. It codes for CASSLEGRGEAFF.

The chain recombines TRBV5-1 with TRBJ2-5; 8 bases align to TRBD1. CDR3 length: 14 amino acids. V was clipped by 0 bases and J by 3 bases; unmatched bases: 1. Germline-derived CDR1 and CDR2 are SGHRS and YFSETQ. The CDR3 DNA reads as TGCGCCAGCAGCTTGGACAGGGGGGAAGAGACCCAGTACTTC. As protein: CASSLDRGEETQYF.